The next 25 T cell receptor beta chains were all read from a single sample in a study of PD-1 blockade in classical Hodgkin lymphoma. Time point: cycle 4 day 1 (C4D1), after 5 to 7 weeks of nivolumab. The patients all showed relapse after autologous stem cell transplantation, while their brentuximab vedotin exposure varied. Libraries were prepared by immunoSEQ multiplex PCR; TCRdb keeps only in-frame clonotypes and omits some of them. The data show some 96,000 clones, roughly 91% seen once. Sequenced here: peripheral blood mononuclear cells (PBMCs), sampled before the fourth cycle of nivolumab. All receptors derive from a human donor with classical Hodgkin lymphoma.

The V gene is TRBV30, the J gene TRBJ2-7, with 9 positions matching TRBD1. CDR3 size: 14 residues. The V gene's germline CDR1 is GTSNPN and CDR2 SVGIG (reference sequence). With 0 bases clipped from V and 6 bases from J, the junction kept 6 bases outside the gene matches. The CDR3 is CAWSVGTGPPEQYF. The CDR3 DNA is TGTGCCTGGAGTGTTGGGACAGGGCCCCCCGAGCAGTACTTC.

The J gene is TRBJ1-1, the V gene TRBV28; D is ambiguous. The germline V gene encodes CDR1 MDHEN and CDR2 SYDVKM. The V gene lost 3 bases and the J gene lost 0 bases, with 14 bases spanning the gap. This CDR3 contains 16 residues. CDR3 region: CASSFRLRWMNTEAFF. CDR3 bases: TGTGCCAGCAGTTTTAGGCTAAGGTGGATGAACACTGAAGCTTTCTTT.

The chain carries TRBV27 and TRBJ2-7; TRBD1 or TRBD2 may be the D gene (5 bases each). V lost 5 bases, J lost 2 bases, and 16 bases lay in between. The CDR3 contains 15 residues. Germline V CDR1 and CDR2: MNHEY, SMNVEV (reference sequence). For the CDR3, the DNA is TGTGCCAGCAGTACTCAGGGTGCGCGGGCCTACGAGCAGTACTTC. Translating gives CASSTQGARAYEQYF.

This chain links TRBV29-1 with TRBJ2-7; 12 bases match TRBD2. From germline, CDR1 is SQVTM and CDR2 ANQGSEA. The CDR3 has 14 residues. The J segment lost 2 bases and the V segment lost 4 bases, leaving 3 bases of the junction unmatched. CDR3 nucleotides: TGCAGCGTTGGGCGACTAGCGGGAGCCTACGAGCAGTACTTC. Encoded protein: CSVGRLAGAYEQYF.

The chain links TRBV5-1 to TRBJ1-5; 7 bases match TRBD1. The CDR3 sequence is 14 residues long. Trimming removed 4 bases from V and 7 bases from J; junction bases left unmatched: 8. The V gene's germline CDR1 is SGHRS and CDR2 YFSETQ. The CDR3 loop is CASSPGLGGQPQHF. The CDR3 bases are TGCGCCAGCAGCCCAGGGCTAGGGGGCCAGCCCCAGCATTTT. Looking up the rest from reference TRBV5-1 and TRBJ1-5 gives the full variable domain: KAGVTQTPRYLIKTRGQQVTLSCSPISGHRSVSWYQQTPGQGLQFLFEYFSETQRNKGNFPGRFSGRQFSNSRSEMNVSTLELGDSALYLCASSPGLGGQPQHFGDGTRLSIL.

The table lists this clone with a few counts. V and J are TRBV30 and TRBJ1-1; D unclear. Germline V gene data show CDR1 as GTSNPN and CDR2 as SVGIG (reference sequence). Deletions cut 0 bases from V and 0 bases from J, with 8 bases between. There are 14 residues in the CDR3. CDR3 nucleotides: TGTGCCTGGAGTGTACGGCGCATGAACACTGAAGCTTTCTTT. Its translation is CAWSVRRMNTEAFF.

J is TRBJ2-5 and V is TRBV5-1; TRBD2 aligns across 9 bases. The DNA end lines up better with TRBJ2-7; the J call may be wrong. In germline, CDR1 is SGHRS, CDR2 YFSETQ. CDR3 size: 15 residues. The CDR3 spells CASSLEGGGAYEQYF. The CDR3 nucleotides read TGCGCCAGCAGCTTAGAGGGCGGGGGGGCCTACGAGCAGTACTTC.

V gene TRBV15 combines with J gene TRBJ1-2; D call uncertain. The CDR3 loop spans 12 amino acids. Trimming left V 3 bases short and J 3 bases short, with 5 bases between. The germline gives CDR1 LNHNV, CDR2 YYDKDF (reference sequence). The CDR3 DNA sequence: TGTGCCACCAGCAGCTTTTACTATGGCTACACCTTC. The encoded protein is CATSSFYYGYTF.

This chain links TRBV30 with TRBJ2-5; tentative D call: TRBD2 (5 bases). Trimming removed 3 bases from V and 5 bases from J, with 13 bases in between. Germline-derived CDR1 and CDR2 are GTSNPN and SVGIG (reference sequence). There are 13 residues in the CDR3. The CDR3 here is CAWRLGSRETQYF. The CDR3 nucleotides read TGTGCCTGGAGGCTAGGGAGCAGGGAGACCCAGTACTTC.

This chain joins TRBV27 and TRBJ1-5; a possible D gene is TRBD1 (6 bases). The CDR3 spans 15 residues. Germline-derived CDR1 and CDR2 are MNHEY and SMNVEV (reference sequence). V gave up 1 base and J gave up 7 bases, with 14 bases separating them. The CDR3 reads CASSLLAQGPQPQHF. The CDR3 bases are TGTGCCAGCAGTTTATTGGCACAGGGTCCCCAGCCCCAGCATTTT.

This chain links TRBV5-4 with TRBJ2-3, with D perhaps matching TRBD2 (5 bases). The germline gives CDR1 SGHNT, CDR2 YYREEE (reference sequence). The CDR3 totals 14 residues. The V gene lost 0 bases and the J gene lost 6 bases, with 11 bases spanning the gap. Here the CDR3 DNA reads TGTGCCAGCAGCTTGGGGCTAGGAGGCGATACGCAGTATTTT. Amino acids: CASSLGLGGDTQYF.

This clone was seen only a few times. This rearrangement joins TRBV6-6 to TRBJ1-1; a weak D match, TRBD1 (5 bases). From germline, CDR1 is MNHNY and CDR2 SVGAGI (reference sequence). This CDR3 comprises 12 residues. With 4 bases removed from V and 5 bases from J, the gap between germline ends came to 8 bases. CDR3 DNA sequence: TGTGCCAGCAGTTTCGACAGAACTGAAGCTTTCTTT. Its protein is CASSFDRTEAFF.

The genes are TRBV9 and TRBJ2-2; TRBD2 is a possible D gene (5 bases). Per germline, CDR1 SGDLS and CDR2 YYNGEE. The CDR3 is 15 amino acids. V shed 4 bases and J shed 1 base, with 11 bases lying between them. The CDR3 sequence: CASSYVLGNTGELFF. For the CDR3, the DNA is TGTGCCAGCAGCTACGTACTAGGGAACACCGGGGAGCTGTTTTTT.

The genes are TRBV5-5 and TRBJ2-7; D gene ambiguous. There are 14 residues in the CDR3. Trimming shortened V by 1 base and J by 1 base, and 9 bases separated the two germline ends. CDR1 SGHKS and CDR2 YYEKEE come from the germline V gene (reference sequence). This CDR3 is CASSLIPGSYEQYF. In DNA form, the CDR3 reads TGTGCCAGCAGCTTGATTCCAGGTTCCTACGAGCAGTACTTC.

The genes are TRBV27 and TRBJ1-1, with 7 bases matching TRBD1. V gave up 10 bases and J gave up 1 base; unmatched junction bases: 15. CDR3 size: 16 residues. The germline CDR1 and CDR2 sequences are MNHEY and SMNVEV (reference sequence). CDR3 DNA: TGTGCCAACTCCCAGGGGGGAACCCAAACGAACACTGAAGCTTTCTTT. Its protein product is CANSQGGTQTNTEAFF.

The chain carries TRBV28 and TRBJ2-4; 7 bases agree with TRBD2. Looked up from germline, CDR1 is MDHEN and CDR2 is SYDVKM. The CDR3 length is 16 residues. Trimming removed 6 bases from V and 7 bases from J; junction bases left unmatched: 15. CDR3 nucleotide sequence: TGTGCCAGCAGCTGGTCAAGACTAGCTAACACCAACATTCAGTACTTC. Translation: CASSWSRLANTNIQYF.

The rearrangement uses TRBV28 and TRBJ1-4; TRBD1 might be the D (5 bases). V dropped 4 bases and J dropped 7 bases, with 19 bases sitting between them. Germline CDR1 MDHEN, CDR2 SYDVKM. The CDR3 has 16 amino acids. CDR3 coding DNA: TGTGCCAGCAGTTCACCAACCAGGGTCTTGAGTGAAAAACTGTTTTTT. This translates into CASSSPTRVLSEKLFF.

V gene TRBV10-2 combines with J gene TRBJ2-1, with TRBD2 identical over 7 bases. V shed 2 bases, J shed 8 bases, and the junction held 9 bases outside the gene matches. CDR3 length equals 15 residues. The V gene's germline CDR1 is WSHSY and CDR2 SAAADI. This chain's CDR3 is CASSELREDPHEQFF. CDR3 coding DNA: TGCGCCAGCAGTGAGCTTCGGGAGGATCCCCATGAGCAGTTCTTC.

This chain links TRBV5-1 with TRBJ2-1; 7 nucleotides match TRBD2. V dropped 0 bases and J dropped 9; count of bases not matched to a gene: 6. Germline lookup yields CDR1 SGHRS and CDR2 YFSETQ. This CDR3 has 14 amino acids. CDR3 coding DNA: TGCGCCAGCAGCTTGGCGCGCGGGAGCGTTGAGCAGTTCTTC. Encoded protein: CASSLARGSVEQFF.

The J gene is TRBJ2-7, the V gene TRBV9; 7 bases align to TRBD1. Per germline, CDR1 SGDLS and CDR2 YYNGEE. CDR3 length: 14 residues. With 2 bases clipped from V and 3 bases from J, the junction kept 5 bases outside the gene matches. In DNA, the CDR3 is TGTGCCAGCAGCGTCGGGACAGCAGGCTACGAGCAGTACTTC. Protein: CASSVGTAGYEQYF.

J is TRBJ1-4 and V is TRBV5-1; D is undetermined. The CDR3 is 14 residues long. Trimming took 0 bases from V and 8 from J, leaving 11 bases between them. From germline, CDR1 is SGHRS and CDR2 YFSETQ. CDR3 DNA: TGCGCCAGCAGCTTGGAGTGGGGTCGCGAAAAACTGTTTTTT. This codes for CASSLEWGREKLFF.

V and J are TRBV27 and TRBJ2-1, with 11 bases aligning to TRBD1. This CDR3 comprises 16 residues. Looked up from germline, CDR1 is MNHEY and CDR2 is SMNVEV (reference sequence). The V and J ends lost 2 bases and 8 bases, in that order; junction bases with no gene match: 8. The CDR3 nucleotides are TGTGCCAGCAGTTTACCCCGGGACAGGGGGACCGATGAGCAGTTCTTC. As protein: CASSLPRDRGTDEQFF.

V gene TRBV7-9 combines with J gene TRBJ1-5, with D uncertain. The CDR3 runs to 15 residues. Germline CDR1 and CDR2: SEHNR and FQNEAQ (reference sequence). V lost 3 bases, J lost 4 bases, and 13 bases lay in between. CDR3 nucleotide sequence: TGTGCCAGCAGCTTCTCGACCGGGATGAATCAGCCCCAGCATTTT. Amino acid sequence: CASSFSTGMNQPQHF.

The V call is TRBV28, the J call TRBJ2-3, with 13 bases matching TRBD2. From germline, CDR1 is MDHEN and CDR2 SYDVKM. J lost 6 bases, V lost 5 bases, and 5 bases had no gene match. This CDR3 region has 15 residues. This CDR3 reads CASSVTSGRGDTQYF. CDR3 nucleotide sequence: TGTGCCAGCAGTGTAACTAGCGGGAGGGGGGATACGCAGTATTTT.

This chain uses TRBV5-1 with TRBJ1-3, with 8 bases matching TRBD1. CDR3 length equals 16 residues. CDR1 SGHRS and CDR2 YFSETQ come from the germline V gene. V was clipped by 2 bases and J by 4 bases; unmatched bases: 8. The CDR3 nucleotides are TGCGCCAGCAGCTTACAGGACAGGGAACGCGGAAACACCATATATTTT. Amino acids: CASSLQDRERGNTIYF.